These 17 T cell receptor beta chains were all obtained from the same sample, sequenced in a study of blood T cell repertoires in COVID-19. The table came from immunoSEQ multiplex PCR; TCRdb's copy has only in-frame clones and leaves some out. The data contain 210,000 or so clones, approximately 80% of them singletons. Sequenced input: PBMCs or T cells enriched from blood (not recorded which). Receptor source: a man aged 25 to 40 with acute COVID-19.

The J gene is TRBJ2-7, the V gene TRBV9; D unresolved. The CDR3 loop spans 14 amino acids. V was shortened by 1 base and J by 2 bases, with 10 bases between the two germline ends. From germline, CDR1 is SGDLS and CDR2 YYNGEE. The CDR3 DNA sequence: TGTGCCAGCAGCGTATCGGTAGTCACCTACGAGCAGTACTTC. Translated, it gives CASSVSVVTYEQYF. The complete variable domain, with remaining parts taken from reference TRBV9 and TRBJ2-7, reads DSGVTQTPKHLITATGQRVTLRCSPRSGDLSVYWYQQSLDQGLQFLIQYYNGEERAKGNILERFSAQQFPDLHSELNLSSLELGDSALYFCASSVSVVTYEQYFGPGTRLTVT.

In its sample, this clone was seen a few times. V is TRBV11-3 and J is TRBJ1-3; 7 bases agree with TRBD1. The length of the CDR3 is 16 residues. Germline CDR1 reads SGHNT; CDR2 reads YENEEA. V lost 3 bases, J lost 0 bases, and 5 bases stayed unmatched. The CDR3 protein is CASSFVTGISGNTIYF. DNA for the CDR3: TGTGCCAGCAGCTTCGTGACAGGGATCTCTGGAAACACCATATATTTT.

This clone has just a few counts. The rearrangement uses TRBV6-5 and TRBJ1-1; unclear D gene. Trimming removed 10 bases at V and 0 bases at J, with 12 bases between. The CDR3 sequence is 13 residues long. Germline V gives CDR1 MNHEY, CDR2 SVGAGI. Here the CDR3 reads CAIGSRVNTEAFF. The CDR3, as DNA: TGTGCCATCGGGTCTCGGGTGAACACTGAAGCTTTCTTT.

The rearrangement links TRBV7-9 to TRBJ1-1; 9 nucleotides match TRBD1. CDR3 length: 16 amino acids. The trim removed 6 bases at V and 3 bases at J, leaving 11 bases unmatched. Germline values: CDR1 SEHNR, CDR2 FQNEAQ (reference sequence). The CDR3 sequence is CASREKTGGVDTEAFF. DNA for the CDR3: TGTGCCAGCAGAGAAAAAACAGGGGGCGTTGACACTGAAGCTTTCTTT. Full variable domain (rest looked up from reference TRBV7-9 and TRBJ1-1): DTGVSQNPRHKITKRGQNVTFRCDPISEHNRLYWYRQTLGQGPEFLTYFQNEAQLEKSRLLSDRFSAERPKGSFSTLEIQRTEQGDSAMYLCASREKTGGVDTEAFFGQGTRLTVV.

This rearrangement joins TRBV4-2 to TRBJ2-2; TRBD1 aligns across 7 bases. CDR3 size: 16 residues. The ends lost 1 base at V and 6 bases at J; junction bases unmatched: 8. CDR1 LGHNA and CDR2 YNFKEQ come from the germline V gene. CDR3 nucleotides: TGTGCCAGCAGCCAAGTTGGAACAGGGGCGGCCGGGGAGCTGTTTTTT. This encodes CASSQVGTGAAGELFF.

The V gene is TRBV5-1, the J gene TRBJ1-6, with D tentatively TRBD1 (5 bases). Trimming took off 2 bases at V and 0 bases at J, with 9 bases between the two ends. Germline loops: CDR1 SGHRS, CDR2 YFSETQ. The CDR3 extends over 16 amino acids. CDR3 bases: TGCGCCAGCAGCTTAAGGGGCGACTCCTATAATTCACCCCTCCACTTT. Protein: CASSLRGDSYNSPLHF.

This chain's CDR3 is CASSGTKSYNEQFF. The CDR3 DNA sequence: TGTGCCAGCAGCGGGACTAAGTCCTACAATGAGCAGTTCTTC. The rearrangement uses TRBV13 and TRBJ2-1, with TRBD2 matching over 7 bases. Germline lookup yields CDR1 PRHDT and CDR2 FYEKMQ (reference sequence). The J segment lost 1 base and the V segment lost 5 bases, leaving 2 bases of the junction unmatched. CDR3 length: 14 amino acids.

The chain recombines TRBV3-1 (or the pseudogene TRBV3-2) with TRBJ2-3, with a weak D call TRBD1 (5 bases). CDR1 LGHDT and CDR2 YNNKEL come from the germline V gene (reference sequence). The CDR3 loop spans 14 amino acids. The ends were cut back, 0 bases at V and 6 bases at J, with 10 bases in the middle. Here the CDR3 reads CASSQDPGLDTQYF. The CDR3 bases are TGTGCCAGCAGCCAAGATCCAGGGTTGGATACGCAGTATTTT.

This clone was detected once. J is TRBJ1-2 and V is TRBV6-4; the D is unclear. Trimming removed 1 base from V and 7 bases from J, with 10 bases in between. The CDR3 extends over 13 amino acids. CDR1 and CDR2 (germline): MRHNA, SNTAGT. The DNA for the CDR3 is TGTGCCAGCAGTGACTGGAGTATGGGTGGCTACACCTTC. Its protein is CASSDWSMGGYTF.

The gene calls are TRBV27 and TRBJ1-1; a possible D gene is TRBD1 (5 bases). Trimming removed 6 bases at V and 1 base at J, with 9 bases between. Per the germline V gene, CDR1 is MNHEY and CDR2 is SMNVEV (reference sequence). The length of the CDR3 is 13 residues. CDR3 region: CASRNRQNTEAFF. CDR3 DNA: TGTGCCAGCAGAAACAGGCAGAACACTGAAGCTTTCTTT.

V gene TRBV10-3 combines with J gene TRBJ1-5; the match to TRBD1 covers 9 bases. CDR1 ENHRY and CDR2 SYGVKD come from the germline V gene. The CDR3 runs to 13 residues. Losses at the gene ends were 8 bases for V and 7 bases for J; bases not matched to a gene: 6. CDR3 sequence (DNA): TGTGCCATCGGACAGGGGATCGACCAGCCCCAGCATTTT. This gives the protein CAIGQGIDQPQHF.

The chain has TRBV24-1 and TRBJ2-7, with TRBD1 identical over 8 bases. J gave up 7 bases and V 4 bases, and 5 bases lay outside the gene matches. The V gene's germline CDR1 is KGHDR and CDR2 SFDVKD. There are 13 residues in the CDR3. In DNA, the CDR3 is TGTGCCACCAGTGACAGGGGGCCAGGTGAGCAGTACTTC. Protein sequence: CATSDRGPGEQYF.

V and J are TRBV28 and TRBJ1-1, with 7 nucleotides matching TRBD1. The germline CDR1 and CDR2 sequences are MDHEN and SYDVKM. V lost 10 bases and J lost 6; bases outside the gene matches: 26. CDR3 length equals 18 residues. The CDR3 DNA reads as TGTGCCACTCTAACAGGGATCATCAAAACAGGGGCTCGGGCTGAAGCTTTCTTT. Translating gives CATLTGIIKTGARAEAFF.

The V and J genes are TRBV21-1 and TRBJ2-1; TRBD1, the table's D call, lacks a check against the DNA. TRBV21-1 is flagged as a pseudogene. This CDR3 contains 14 residues. As DNA, the CDR3 is TGTGCCAGCAGCAAACTTTCCAGCTACAATGAGCAGTTCTTC. Encoded protein: CASSKLSSYNEQFF.

A few counts support this clone. This chain links TRBV12-5 with TRBJ1-4; TRBD1 aligns across 9 bases. V lost 1 base to trimming and J lost 3 bases; unmatched junction nucleotides: 3. The CDR3 extends over 16 amino acids. CDR1 LGHNT and CDR2 FRNRAP come from the germline V gene. Written as DNA, the CDR3 is TGTGCTAGTGGTTTGGGAGGGACAGGGCCTAATGAAAAACTGTTTTTT. Its translation is CASGLGGTGPNEKLFF.

This clone was picked up a small number of times. This sequence joins TRBV20-1 and TRBJ1-4; unclear D gene. There are 13 residues in the CDR3. Germline V gene data show CDR1 as DFQATT and CDR2 as SNEGSKA (reference sequence). Trimming removed 3 bases from V and 6 bases from J, with 11 bases in between. The CDR3 spells CSASRRADEKLFF. The DNA for the CDR3 is TGCAGTGCTAGTAGGAGGGCCGATGAAAAACTGTTTTTT.

The chain uses TRBV30 and TRBJ1-2; TRBD1 might be the D (6 bases). V dropped 3 bases and J dropped 2 bases, with 10 bases sitting between them. The CDR3 has 13 residues. The germline V gene has CDR1 GTSNPN and CDR2 SVGIG (reference sequence). This chain's CDR3 is CAWRDSVNYGYTF. CDR3 coding DNA: TGTGCCTGGAGGGACAGTGTGAACTATGGCTACACCTTC.